These T cell receptor beta chains were read from a single sample in a study of response to subunit inactivated influenza vaccine. One entry per CDR3 protein results from TCRdb running MiXCR on the RT-PCR reads. The sample records fewer than 700,000 distinct CDR3 sequences, approximately 13% being singletons. The material was PBMCs from blood, obtained roughly 47 days after vaccination. These receptors originate from a man in his forties or fifties who received an inactivated influenza vaccine. Each CDR3 is given with its conserved first and last residue. A D gene is named only where the DNA matches it firmly. Size is stated for part of the rows, as once, few or many counts, or as a class when the clone is expanded.

D gene	clone size	V gene	J gene	CDR3 DNA	CDR3 protein
.	many	TRBV2	TRBJ2-1	TGTGCCAGCTCGCGCAATTCCTACAATGAGCAGTTCTTC	CASSRNSYNEQFF
.	.	TRBV12-3/TRBV12-4	TRBJ1-2	TGTGCCAGCAGTCCACAGGTCCCAGCCTATGGCTACACCTTC	CASSPQVPAYGYTF
.	.	TRBV5-5	TRBJ2-5	TGTGCCAGCAGCTTGGAAGATTTAGAGACCCAGTACTTC	CASSLEDLETQYF
.	few	TRBV11-1	TRBJ2-5	TGTGCCAGCAGCCCTCGAATCTTGCGTACCGCCCAAGAGACCCAGTACTTC	CASSPRILRTAQETQYF
.	many	TRBV12-3/TRBV12-4	TRBJ2-4	TGTGCCAGCAGGCCGTCAGGGTCCCCCGACATTCAGTACTTC	CASRPSGSPDIQYF
.	many	TRBV7-3	TRBJ2-3	TGTGCCAGCAGCTTCGGGGGGCTCTTCACAGATACGCAGTATTTT	CASSFGGLFTDTQYF
TRBD1	few	TRBV20-1	TRBJ2-3	TGCAGTGCTAGGGATCCTCGGAACCGGGACAGGGTAACCACAGATACGCAGTATTTT	CSARDPRNRDRVTTDTQYF
.	few	TRBV29-1	TRBJ2-3	TGCAGCGTTGATGGTGGCAGGTCTTTCTCAGATACGCAGTATTTT	CSVDGGRSFSDTQYF
TRBD2	.	TRBV11-2	TRBJ2-1	TGTGCCAGCAGCTTAGATGGACGACTAGCGGGGCGTTCCCACAATGAGCAGTTCTTC	CASSLDGRLAGRSHNEQFF
TRBD2	few	TRBV15	TRBJ2-1	TGTGCCACCAGCAGAGACCCCGGGACTAGCGGATACAATGAGCAGTTCTTC	CATSRDPGTSGYNEQFF
.	.	TRBV29-1	TRBJ1-1	TGCAGCGCTCAGGGTTTTACGTATGCCACTGAAGCTTTCTTT	CSAQGFTYATEAFF
TRBD2	.	TRBV6-2/TRBV6-3	TRBJ2-1	TGTGCCAGCAGTTATCGGGGAGGGCCGGGAAATGAGCAGTTCTTC	CASSYRGGPGNEQFF
.	.	TRBV7-2	TRBJ2-2	TGTGCCAGCAGCCTGGGTTGGTCCGGGGAGCTGTTTTTT	CASSLGWSGELFF
.	few	TRBV6-5	TRBJ1-5	TGTGCCAGCAGTTACACCCGGACCAATCAGCCCCAGCATTTT	CASSYTRTNQPQHF
.	few	TRBV20-1	TRBJ2-3	TGCAGTGCTAGGACACTCGACGGAAACACAGATACGCAGTATTTT	CSARTLDGNTDTQYF
.	many	TRBV15	TRBJ2-2	TGTGCCACCAGCAAACGCACCGGGGAGCTGTTTTTT	CATSKRTGELFF
.	.	TRBV15	TRBJ2-7	TGTGCCACCAGCAGAGATCTACTGCTCAACTACGAGCAGTACTTC	CATSRDLLLNYEQYF
TRBD2	few	TRBV3-1	TRBJ2-5	TGTGCCAGCAACCTAGCGGGGAGTGAGACCCAGTACTTC	CASNLAGSETQYF
.	.	TRBV28	TRBJ1-5	TGTGCCAGCAGTTTAAGGCAGATCAACCCGCCCCAGCATTTT	CASSLRQINPPQHF
.	.	TRBV6-2/TRBV6-3	TRBJ2-7	TGTGCCAGCGTGGCCGCCGGATCGGAGAATAGGGTCGAGCAGTACTTC	CASVAAGSENRVEQYF
.	few	TRBV5-5	TRBJ2-1	TGTGCCAGCAGCCTCCCCACCTACAATGAGCAGTTCTTC	CASSLPTYNEQFF
.	.	TRBV4-1	TRBJ2-1	TGCGCCAGCAGCCAAACTGCCGTCTTACTCCACAATGAGCAGTTCTTC	CASSQTAVLLHNEQFF